Following are 3 T cell receptor beta chains from one sample sequenced in a study of cytomegalovirus exposure and HLA in healthy donors. PCR involved 60 Vbeta and 13 Jbeta primers. Measured with immunoSEQ multiplex PCR; TCRdb has only the in-frame clones, and not every one. This table has about 120,000 clones, 63% appearing once. Material: PBMCs. All receptors derive from a man aged 40-55 years in good health and CMV-seropositive.

The CDR3 region has the DNA TGTGCCAGCAGCCCCGGGACTAGCGAGTTCGAGCAGTACTTC. Protein: CASSPGTSEFEQYF. This chain uses TRBV11-3 with TRBJ2-7, with 10 nucleotides matching TRBD2. The J segment lost 6 bases and the V segment lost 5 bases, leaving 7 bases of the junction unmatched. Looked up from germline, CDR1 is SGHNT and CDR2 is YENEEA. The CDR3 covers 14 residues.

The rearrangement links TRBV5-1 to TRBJ2-5, with 14 bases aligning to TRBD2. The CDR3 runs 16 residues. Germline values: CDR1 SGHRS, CDR2 YFSETQ. Germline trimming cut 4 bases from V and 2 bases from J; bases unmatched to any gene: 4. CDR3 sequence reads: CASSQGLAGGQETQYF. CDR3 nucleotide sequence: TGCGCCAGCAGCCAAGGACTAGCGGGAGGACAAGAGACCCAGTACTTC.

V is TRBV27 and J is TRBJ2-5; 8 bases fit TRBD1. The V gene end was trimmed by 5 bases and the J gene end by 2 bases; junction bases not matched to a gene: 4. The CDR3 contains 14 residues. Per the germline V gene, CDR1 is MNHEY and CDR2 is SMNVEV (reference sequence). CDR3 loop: CASSHGQGQETQYF. The CDR3 region has the DNA TGTGCCAGCAGTCACGGACAGGGTCAAGAGACCCAGTACTTC.